This T cell receptor (beta chain) is from a study of blood T cells in healthy people across ages. Study-wide results and caveats: The CMV status of each donor remained undetermined, and this could have confounded shifts in expanded clonotypes. The study found TCR beta diversity correlated strongly with naive T cell percentage.

A second PCR of 7 to 11 cycles used a sample-barcoded 5' primer and a J-beta primer mix. All samples gave at least 2.5 million CDR3-containing paired-end reads. TCRdb reanalysed the 5' RACE reads using MiXCR and keeps one entry per CDR3 protein. The sample consists of about 730,000 distinct CDR3 sequences, roughly 41% of them appearing once. There were at least 5 micrograms of total RNA extracted from every sample. Turning to this clonotype: The target antigen is unknown.

Sequenced input: blood. This TCR came from a woman aged 55-70 years in good health.

CDR3 DNA sequence: TGTGCCAGCAGTTCCGGACAGGGGAATAATTCACCCCTCCACTTT. Translation gives CASSSGQGNNSPLHF. The rearrangement links TRBV28 to TRBJ1-6; 9 bases map to TRBD1. Trimming removed 4 bases from V and 5 bases from J; junction bases left unmatched: 3. The CDR3 covers 15 residues. Germline lookup yields CDR1 MDHEN and CDR2 SYDVKM.